This T cell receptor (beta chain) originates from a study of human T cells and chemical hapten exposure. TCRdb used MiXCR to reprocess the RACE reads, holding one entry per CDR3 protein. The repertoire holds about 87,000 distinct CDR3 sequences, with around 10% as singletons. The sample's time point: pre-sensitization, week 0. The sample's treatment: therapeutic diphenylcyclopropenone sensitization with weekly scalp DPC. The donor pool consisted of alopecia patients aged 18 to 70 years, considered suitable for DPC. This clonotype was recorded a few times. Its specificity is not known. Study conclusions and caveats: The immune response of these alopecia patients might not match healthy individuals'.

The sample in question was whole blood, obtained in connection with sensitization to the hapten diphenylcyclopropenone (DPC). The clonotype was recovered from a woman aged 40-49 years with alopecia areata. Some clones in this sample may be carry-over from other donors' samples.

CDR3: CSARDFSGQSSYEQYF. For the CDR3, the DNA is TGCAGTGCTAGAGATTTTTCGGGACAGAGCTCCTACGAGCAGTACTTC. The chain recombines TRBV20-1 with TRBJ2-7; 7 nucleotides line up with TRBD1. The CDR3 totals 16 residues. The germline V gene has CDR1 DFQATT and CDR2 SNEGSKA (reference sequence). J lost 0 bases, V lost 0 bases, and 8 bases had no gene match.